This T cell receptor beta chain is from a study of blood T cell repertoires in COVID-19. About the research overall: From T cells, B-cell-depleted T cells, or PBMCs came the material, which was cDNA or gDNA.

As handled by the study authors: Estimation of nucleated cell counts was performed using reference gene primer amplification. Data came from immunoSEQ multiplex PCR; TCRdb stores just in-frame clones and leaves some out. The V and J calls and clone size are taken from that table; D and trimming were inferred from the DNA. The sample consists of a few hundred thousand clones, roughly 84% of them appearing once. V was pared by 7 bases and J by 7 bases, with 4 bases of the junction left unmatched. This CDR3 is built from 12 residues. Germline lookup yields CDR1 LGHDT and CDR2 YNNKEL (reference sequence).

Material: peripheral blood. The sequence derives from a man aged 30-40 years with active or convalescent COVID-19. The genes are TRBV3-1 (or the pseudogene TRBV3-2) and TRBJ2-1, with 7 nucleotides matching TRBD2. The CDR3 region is CASNLGGNEQFF. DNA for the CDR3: TGTGCCAGCAACTTGGGGGGGAATGAGCAGTTCTTC.